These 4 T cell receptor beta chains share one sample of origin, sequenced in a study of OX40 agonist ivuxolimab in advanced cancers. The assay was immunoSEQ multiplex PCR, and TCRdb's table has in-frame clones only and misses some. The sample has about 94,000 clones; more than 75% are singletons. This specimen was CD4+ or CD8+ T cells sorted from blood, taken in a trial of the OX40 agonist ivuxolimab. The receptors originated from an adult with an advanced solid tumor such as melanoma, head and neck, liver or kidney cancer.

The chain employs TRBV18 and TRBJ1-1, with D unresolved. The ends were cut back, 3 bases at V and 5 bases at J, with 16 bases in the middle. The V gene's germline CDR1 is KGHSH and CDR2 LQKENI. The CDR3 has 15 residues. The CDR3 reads CASSPFVTRGTEAFF. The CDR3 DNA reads TGTGCCAGCTCACCGTTCGTTACGAGAGGGACTGAAGCTTTCTTT.

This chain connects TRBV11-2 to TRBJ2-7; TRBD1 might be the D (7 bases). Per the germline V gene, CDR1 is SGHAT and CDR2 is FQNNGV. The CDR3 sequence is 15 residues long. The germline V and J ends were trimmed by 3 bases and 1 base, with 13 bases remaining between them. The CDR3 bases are TGTGCCAGCAGCTTTCAGGGGGGAACATCCTACGAGCAGTACTTC. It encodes CASSFQGGTSYEQYF.

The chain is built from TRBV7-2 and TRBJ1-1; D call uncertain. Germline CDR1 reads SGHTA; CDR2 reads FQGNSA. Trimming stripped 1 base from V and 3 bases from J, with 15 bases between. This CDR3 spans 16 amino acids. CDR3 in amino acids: CASSLGRPRVYTEAFF. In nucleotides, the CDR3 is TGTGCCAGCAGCTTAGGTCGACCGCGGGTTTACACTGAAGCTTTCTTT.

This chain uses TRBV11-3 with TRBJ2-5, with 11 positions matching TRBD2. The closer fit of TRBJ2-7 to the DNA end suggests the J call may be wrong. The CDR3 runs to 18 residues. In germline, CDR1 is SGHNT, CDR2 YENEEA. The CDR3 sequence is CASSLALSLAGASYEQYF. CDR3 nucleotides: TGTGCCAGCAGCTTAGCCCTATCACTAGCGGGAGCGTCCTACGAGCAGTACTTC.